This T cell receptor (beta chain) comes out of a study of cytomegalovirus exposure and HLA in healthy donors (dated by TCRdb to 2016 to 2017). As for the study more broadly: An earlier analysis of under 600 of the donors reported about 250 Gb of sequence data and 100 million to 130 million unique TCR beta sequences from 150 million to 200 million T cells. To decide whether each TCR beta V gene segment behaved as functional or pseudogenic, an earlier analysis of nearly 600 of the donors relied on high-throughput TCR beta sequencing. Among roughly 400 genotyped donors of the cohort, an average of about 220,000 unique TCR beta nucleotide sequences was sequenced per donor, of which about 18% were non-productive. A later analysis re-examined previously published TCR beta repertoires from roughly 650 donors and added high-resolution HLA genotyping to investigate patterns of TCR occurrence. Donor age, sex, ethnicity and CMV serostatus were compiled together with the repertoire data. Class I and class II HLA loci were covered by the typing at four-digit resolution. Rather than drawing on any new phenotypic data, the later analysis identified candidate immune exposures from TCR beta sequences and the way those sequences occurred across donors. The number of typed donors differed by locus: about 629-630 for A, B, C, DRB1 and DQB1; 522 for DQA1; around 610 for DPA1; and roughly 450 for DPB1. A later genetic analysis took genome-wide SNP genotypes for about three fifths of the 666 donors and used that subset as a discovery cohort. Every discovery cohort repertoire had been produced on one sequencing platform. To predict cytomegalovirus infection status, the study combined high-throughput TCR immunosequencing, statistical association of individual TCRs with disease status, and machine learning. About 330 gigabases of sequencing data and around 80 million unique TCR sequences made up an early release that covered 640 HLA-typed donors. Along with the approximately 670-subject first cohort, a separate validation cohort of approximately 110 different subjects was used. The study aimed to test whether signatures of past pathogen exposure could be identified by cataloging public T cell receptors. Of the approximately 400 genotyped donors, approximately 82% fell in the genetic ancestry cluster associated with self-reported Caucasian donors. Using immunosequencing, the study profiled T cell repertoires from fewer than 850 subjects and related those repertoires to cytomegalovirus serostatus. Four or five DR-DQ haplotypes were handled as single units for association and clustering, since linkage in the cohort was strong.

To prepare the library, the immunoSEQ multiplex PCR assay was applied. A mixture of 60 forward primers for TCR Vbeta segments and 13 reverse primers for TCR Jbeta segments was used in the multiplex PCR. The CDR3 region of rearranged TCR beta genes was amplified from genomic DNA by a multiplex PCR assay. The Illumina HiSeq System was used to sequence the amplified TCR beta libraries as 87-base-pair reads. From the authors' description of their analysis: In a later analysis, 80 million or so unique TCR beta chains were counted across the 500 to 700 repertoires, and approximately 11 million of these chains were shared by at least two donors. A nearest-neighbor algorithm error-corrected the raw reads and collapsed the reads into unique sequences, merging closely related sequences to remove PCR and sequencing errors. To assign V, D and J gene segments, CDR3 sequences were aligned to IMGT reference sequences. For a sequence to be retained, a match of at least six nucleotides was required to both a V gene segment and a J gene segment. Rearrangements were called productive when the CDR3 lacked stop codons and stayed in frame with V and J; all others were non-productive. CDR3 was defined by IMGT convention, running from the second conserved V-encoded cysteine to the conserved J-encoded phenylalanine. In an earlier analysis of just under 600 of the donors, sequences lacking an unambiguous match to a single V gene segment were excluded. An earlier analysis of 550 to 650 of the donors classified V segments as functional when productive rearrangements were above 56.7% and as segregating when the standard deviation between donors was above 5%. To diagnose cytomegalovirus status from the catalog of TCR beta chain sequences, a statistical classification framework was built. In a later analysis, V and J genes were assigned by comparing TCR nucleotide sequences against IMGT/GENE-DB human TR gene sequences. The TCRdist pipeline was used in a later analysis to assign CDR3 sequences and most-parsimonious VDJ recombination scenarios. In a later analysis, each TCR beta chain was defined by its CDR3 amino acid sequence together with its V-gene family, and reads lacking a unique V-gene family were excluded. A later analysis removed over 500 highly shared, low-generation-probability nucleotide sequences to deal with suspected cross-contamination and a sequencing artifact. In a later analysis, a clonal expansion index for each public chain was calculated from normalized within-repertoire ranks of inferred template counts. In a later analysis, generation probabilities were computed using a VDJ recombination model fitted to out-of-frame rearrangements, and the results were checked against IGoR. In a later analysis, TCR-TCR, TCR-HLA and TCR-CMV co-occurrence was scored with hypergeometric tests, and a repertoire-size bias correction was applied to TCR pairs. In a later analysis, false discovery rates were estimated by permuting HLA or CMV assignments 20 times. In a later analysis, co-occurring TCRs were grouped using DBSCAN, and TCRdist sequence similarity was added for clustering within HLA-allele-positive subsets. For co-occurrence clustering, repertoires with fewer than 30,000 or more than 120,000 public chains were excluded, along with five repertoires with anomalous nucleotide sharing. The immuneACCESS repertoire file appears here via TCRdb, limited to in-frame rearrangements. These files lack a portion of the clones; in checked studies, under half of the deficit traces to unresolved V genes, and the cause of the others is not known. V and J calls and clone size are given by that table; D and trimming were obtained from the DNA. The sample table contains some 150,000 clones; only one count was recorded for roughly 72% of them. The ten largest clones add up to under 2.5% of the sample.

CDR1 SGDLS and CDR2 YYNGEE were looked up in the germline V gene. Spanning cysteine to phenylalanine, the CDR3 consists of 12 amino acids. Only CDR3 DNA is held: 36 bases, read in frame from base 1. Relative to germline, V is 5 bases shorter and J is 4 bases shorter, with 9 bases between their ends. Findings and caveats that apply to the study as a whole: This cohort had only TCR beta chains sequenced, and the lack of alpha or paired-chain data limited which features could be detected. Because counts were too low, roughly 16 rarely observed V segments, including chromosome 9 orphons, were excluded from the earlier analysis of about 500 of the donors. An association between a missense DCLRE1C variant and V-gene and J-gene trimming of TCR beta chains was found in a later genetic analysis and replicated in an independent cohort. Correlated functional status among segregating V segments might reflect linkage disequilibrium, but an unknown experimental factor could not be ruled out. A later analysis found that TCR association rates varied across HLA loci, with DRB1 alleles showing the most associated TCRs and HLA-C alleles the fewest. An earlier analysis of some 560 of the donors showed that most TCR beta V segments appeared in productive rearrangements either about 87% or about 30% of the time, which broadly matched IMGT annotations. CMV serostatus was the only immune exposure information available for the cohort. In vitro tests confirmed that a few of the cytomegalovirus-associated TCR beta chains recognize cytomegalovirus antigens. According to a later analysis, parvovirus B19, influenza, CMV and Epstein-Barr virus appeared linked to several top co-occurrence clusters. Sequencing depth was assumed to be roughly uniform across donors in the presence/absence analyses, though that assumption may not hold. A further reported finding was that TCR beta sequences accurately predicted the HLA-A and HLA-B alleles for most subjects in the first cohort. Most TCR sequences were observed very rarely across donors, whereas some public TCRs were present in many individuals. In a later analysis, 16,951 TCR beta sequences were associated with specific HLA alleles at a false discovery rate of 0.05. The classifier was reported to diagnose cytomegalovirus status with high specificity and sensitivity in both the original and validation cohorts. In a later analysis, HLA-associated TCR beta chains were found to be more clonally expanded and to have lower generation probabilities than equally common non-associated chains. When HLA alleles, especially DR and DQ, strongly co-occurred, attributing TCR associations to individual alleles was difficult. Because some donors lacked HLA typing at each locus, the association tests relied only on the typed subset. The sequencing pipeline was judged likely to have produced a cluster of highly shared sequence variants as a technical artifact. In the study, about 150 TCR beta chains were listed as associated with cytomegalovirus. It was suggested by the authors that the approach could potentially be generalized to other disease states and immunological phenotypes. According to a later genetic analysis, donors in an Asian-associated ancestry cluster had fewer N-insertions in productive TCRs than the roughly 670-donor mean. Most CMV-associated TCR beta chains appeared to be HLA-restricted in a later analysis, and the HLA associations seemed to be driven largely by CMV exposure. The 87-base-pair reads could not distinguish some IMGT-functional V segments, including TRBV6-2 and TRBV6-3, so those segments were excluded.

A word on this clone: Its antigen is still unknown. No base qualities exist here, and no much larger clone lies one base off it.

The cohort consisted of approximately 690 healthy bone marrow donors. At the time of sampling, all cohort members were nominally healthy, though unrecorded immune exposures were likely present. The donor tested CMV seronegative, placing the donor among the roughly 350 seronegative members of the cohort. Each donor provided a peripheral blood sample, and peripheral blood mononuclear cells were used for TCR beta sequencing. Genomic DNA extraction from the blood cell samples was performed with the Qiagen DNeasy Blood Extraction Kit. Material: PBMCs. This chain is built from TRBV9 and TRBJ1-1, and possibly TRBD1, on 5 matching bases. The receptor was isolated from a man younger than 45 in good health and CMV-seronegative. The CDR3 in this case is CASRGLGTEAFF. The base sequence is TGTGCCAGCAGGGGGCTTGGCACTGAAGCTTTCTTT.